This TCR beta chain was sequenced in a study of blood T cells in healthy people across ages. The table lists this clonotype with many counts. CDR3 length: 14 residues. Trimming removed 3 bases from V and 7 bases from J, with 14 bases in between. Germline assignment: CDR1 LNHNV and CDR2 YYDKDF (reference sequence). With a J-beta primer mix and a sample-barcoded 5' primer, a second PCR ran about 7 to 12 cycles. Every sample gave at least 2.5 million paired-end reads containing CDR3. TCRdb re-derived calls from the 5' RACE reads in MiXCR, one entry per CDR3 protein. The sample holds a few hundred thousand distinct CDR3 sequences, roughly half seen once.

The chain is built from TRBV15 and TRBJ2-3; D is undetermined. The origin of this receptor is a man in his 60s in good health. The source material was blood. The CDR3 DNA is TGTGCCACCAGCAGTGCTTCACGTTTTAATACGCAGTATTTT. Amino acids: CATSSASRFNTQYF. Variable domain in full (rest from reference TRBV15 and TRBJ2-3): DAMVIQNPRYQVTQFGKPVTLSCSQTLNHNVMYWYQQKSSQAPKLLFHYYDKDFNNEADTPDNFQSRRPNTSFCFLDIRSPGLGDTAMYLCATSSASRFNTQYFGPGTRLTVL.